The text below deals with one T cell receptor beta chain. Its specificity is unknown. This CDR3 is 17 amino acids long. CDR1 GTSNPN and CDR2 SVGIG come from the germline V gene (reference sequence). V lost 3 bases and J lost 3, with 23 bases in between. This sample was taken from a study of molecular identifiers for immune sequencing clone quantification. Study at large: Replicates partitioned RNA from roughly 21,000 or 96,000 naive CD8 cells into five parts, sequencing four. General study findings and limits: One million naive cells reportedly did not prevent detection of spiked Jurkat TCR RNA from one cell.

The authors sorted naive CD8 T cells as CD8+CD4-CCR7+CD45RA+. Library preparation followed earlier protocols using designated TCR primers. TCRdb reanalysed the PCR reads using MiXCR and keeps one entry per CDR3 protein. The sample contains about 510,000 distinct CDR3 sequences, about a fifth of which appear only once. The source is a human donor in good health. Some libraries in this study had Jurkat cell RNA spiked in. The sample taken for sequencing was naive CD8+ T cells from blood, with Jurkat cell RNA spiked in. Indicated subset: FACS-sorted CD8+CD4-CCR7+CD45RA+ naive T cells. The chain uses TRBV30 and TRBJ1-1; TRBD1 is a possible D gene (5 bases). CDR3 residues: CAWRAPTFRDGYTEAFF. The CDR3 nucleotides read TGTGCCTGGAGGGCACCCACCTTCCGGGACGGGTACACTGAAGCTTTCTTT.